This T cell receptor beta chain was retrieved from a study of CD8+CD57+ T cells in acquired aplastic anemia. Study-level points and caveats: Between the patient and control groups, CD8+ Simpson's diversity did not differ significantly.

This clonotype was detected a few times. Its specificity is not known. Between the trimmed V and J ends, which lost 1 base and 7 bases, there was a span of 23 bases. Germline lookup yields CDR1 MDHEN and CDR2 SYDVKM. This CDR3 has 18 residues. TCR beta VDJ and CDR3 profiling used genomic DNA as template. Each CDR3 protein gets one entry after TCRdb re-called the reads with MiXCR. The sample lists about 190,000 distinct CDR3 sequences, around half seen once, with about 16% in the top ten. This receptor was obtained from a human donor in good health, serving as a control. This chain connects TRBV28 to TRBJ1-5, with D possibly TRBD1 on 5 matching bases. The sequenced material came from sorted CD4+, CD8+, or CD8+CD57+ T cells (not recorded which) from PBMCs. CDR3 protein: CASSLYAPYQGVYQPQHF. CDR3 coding DNA: TGTGCCAGCAGTTTATATGCCCCCTATCAGGGAGTGTACCAGCCCCAGCATTTT.